This record covers a single T cell receptor (beta chain). The data stem from a study of blood T cells in healthy people across ages. Next came a second PCR, run for about 6 to 12 cycles, which used a sample-barcoded 5' primer along with a J-beta primer mix. TCRdb re-derived calls from the 5' RACE reads in MiXCR, one entry per CDR3 protein. The data show about 730,000 distinct CDR3 sequences, with approximately 39% seen just once and 20% to 25% held by the top ten. Trimming pared 7 bases from V and 2 bases from J, leaving 11 bases between. Germline CDR1 MRHNA, CDR2 SNTAGT. The CDR3 length is 14 residues.

J is TRBJ2-2 and V is TRBV6-4; D is uncertain. The source of this sequence is a woman aged 55-70 years in good health. Material for sequencing was blood. The CDR3 region is CASTMLANTGELFF. CDR3 DNA: TGTGCCAGCACCATGTTAGCTAACACCGGGGAGCTGTTTTTT.